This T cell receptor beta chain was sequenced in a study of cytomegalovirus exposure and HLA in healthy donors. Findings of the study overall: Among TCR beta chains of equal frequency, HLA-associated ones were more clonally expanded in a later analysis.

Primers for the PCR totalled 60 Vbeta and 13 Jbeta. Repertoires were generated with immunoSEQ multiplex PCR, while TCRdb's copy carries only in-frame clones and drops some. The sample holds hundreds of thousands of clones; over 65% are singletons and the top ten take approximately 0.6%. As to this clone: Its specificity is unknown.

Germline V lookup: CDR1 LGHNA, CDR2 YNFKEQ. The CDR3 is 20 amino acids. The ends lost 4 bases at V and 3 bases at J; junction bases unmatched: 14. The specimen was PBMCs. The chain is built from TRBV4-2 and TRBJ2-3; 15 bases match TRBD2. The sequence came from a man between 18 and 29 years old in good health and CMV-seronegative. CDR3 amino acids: CASSLGLAGGPTRVTDTQYF. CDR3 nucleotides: TGTGCCAGCAGCCTTGGACTAGCGGGAGGGCCGACCCGGGTTACAGATACGCAGTATTTT.